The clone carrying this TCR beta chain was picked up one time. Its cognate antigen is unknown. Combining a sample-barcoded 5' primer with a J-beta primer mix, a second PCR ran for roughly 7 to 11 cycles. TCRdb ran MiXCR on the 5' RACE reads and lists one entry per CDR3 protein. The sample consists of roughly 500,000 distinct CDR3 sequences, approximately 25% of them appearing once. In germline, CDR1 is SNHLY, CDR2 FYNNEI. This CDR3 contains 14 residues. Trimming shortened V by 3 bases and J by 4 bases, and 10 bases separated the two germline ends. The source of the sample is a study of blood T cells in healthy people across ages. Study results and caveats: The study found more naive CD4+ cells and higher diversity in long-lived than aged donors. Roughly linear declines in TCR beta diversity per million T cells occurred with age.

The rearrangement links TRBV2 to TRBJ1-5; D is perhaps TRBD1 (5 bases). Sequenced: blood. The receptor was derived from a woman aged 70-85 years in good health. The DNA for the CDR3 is TGTGCCAGCAGTGACCCTAGGACAAATCAGCCCCAGCATTTT. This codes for CASSDPRTNQPQHF.